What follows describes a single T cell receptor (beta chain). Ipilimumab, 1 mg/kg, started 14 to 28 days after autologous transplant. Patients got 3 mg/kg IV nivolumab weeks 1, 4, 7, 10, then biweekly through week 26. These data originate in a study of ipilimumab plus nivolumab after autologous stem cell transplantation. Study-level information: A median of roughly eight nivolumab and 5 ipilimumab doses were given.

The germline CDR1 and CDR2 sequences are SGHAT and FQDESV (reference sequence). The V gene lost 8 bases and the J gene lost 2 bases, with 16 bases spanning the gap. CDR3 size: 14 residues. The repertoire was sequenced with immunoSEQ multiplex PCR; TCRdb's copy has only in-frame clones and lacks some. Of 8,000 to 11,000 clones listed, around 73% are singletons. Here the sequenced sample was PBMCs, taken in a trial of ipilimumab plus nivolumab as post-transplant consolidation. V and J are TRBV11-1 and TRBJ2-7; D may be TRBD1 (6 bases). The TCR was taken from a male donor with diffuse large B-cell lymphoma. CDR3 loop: CASGLAGDAYEQYF. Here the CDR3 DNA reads TGTGCCAGCGGCCTAGCAGGGGACGCCTACGAGCAGTACTTC.